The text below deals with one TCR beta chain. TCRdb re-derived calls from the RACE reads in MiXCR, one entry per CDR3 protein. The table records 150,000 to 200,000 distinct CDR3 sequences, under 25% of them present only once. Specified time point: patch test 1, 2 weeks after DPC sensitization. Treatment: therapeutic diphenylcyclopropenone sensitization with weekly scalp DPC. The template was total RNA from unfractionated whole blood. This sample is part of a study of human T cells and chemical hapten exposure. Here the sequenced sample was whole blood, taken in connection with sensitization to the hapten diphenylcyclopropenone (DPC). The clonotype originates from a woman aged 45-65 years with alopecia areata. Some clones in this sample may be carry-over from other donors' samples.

CDR3 nucleotide sequence: TGTGCCAGCAGTGAATTAAGGTCCCATGGCTACACCTTC. This codes for CASSELRSHGYTF. The V and J genes are TRBV2 and TRBJ1-2, with D unresolved. Germline lookup yields CDR1 SNHLY and CDR2 FYNNEI. The CDR3 spans 13 residues. The V end was cut by 2 bases, the J end by 6 bases, with 10 bases between.